The present T cell receptor beta chain was sequenced within a study of early T cells in non-severe SARS-CoV-2 infection. Germline CDR1 is GTSNPN and CDR2 is SVGIG (reference sequence). Trimming removed 4 bases at V and 8 bases at J, with 14 bases between. The CDR3 loop spans 12 amino acids. This clonotype was counted many times. TCRdb ran MiXCR on the 5' RACE reads and lists one entry per CDR3 protein. The sample has roughly 53,000 distinct CDR3 sequences, 8% to 13% seen once. V and J are TRBV30 and TRBJ1-2, with a tentative D call TRBD1 (6 bases). The sequenced sample was whole blood. This sequence was found in an adult who was a healthcare worker with PCR-confirmed SARS-CoV-2 infection or an uninfected control (not recorded which). The CDR3 spells CAWISGGRGYTF. The CDR3 DNA reads TGTGCCTGGATTTCCGGGGGCAGGGGCTACACCTTC.